A single sample gave rise to the 26 T cell receptor beta chains below, sequenced in a study of vaccination and CD4 T cells after COVID-19. Specified treatment: approximately nine-day PBMC culture with coronavirus spike peptide pools or control peptides (ViraFEST assay). For these receptors, no antigen is known. Sequenced with the Oncomine TCR Beta short-read assay was DNA taken from cultured CD4+ T cells. TCRdb independently ran MiXCR on the PCR reads; one entry per CDR3 protein. The data contain thousands of distinct CDR3 sequences, 56% of them singletons. The sequenced sample was CD4+ T cells from blood, cultured in vitro. All receptors derive from a human donor who had recovered from COVID-19.

The chain has TRBV19 and TRBJ1-1, with 7 bases identical to TRBD1. The CDR3 is 14 amino acids. Germline values: CDR1 LNHDA, CDR2 SQIVND (reference sequence). The trim removed 6 bases at V and 0 bases at J, leaving 4 bases unmatched. The CDR3 sequence is CASRPGQLNTEAFF. The DNA for the CDR3 is TGTGCCAGTAGGCCGGGACAGCTGAACACTGAAGCTTTCTTT.

The CDR3 sequence is CASSLASYTEAFF. The CDR3 region has the DNA TGTGCCAGCAGCTTAGCGTCGTACACTGAAGCTTTCTTT. J is TRBJ1-1 and V is TRBV7-6, with no clear D. CDR1 SGHVS and CDR2 FNYEAQ come from the germline V gene. V lost 0 bases and J lost 3, with 5 bases in between. The CDR3 has 13 residues.

This clonotype has more than one count but fewer than ten. The J gene is TRBJ2-2, the V gene TRBV6-4, with a possible D match to TRBD1 (5 bases). The length of the CDR3 is 14 residues. Trimming shortened V by 10 bases and J by 0 bases, and 12 bases separated the two germline ends. From germline, CDR1 is MRHNA and CDR2 SNTAGT. CDR3 nucleotides: TGTGCCACCAAGGCAGGGACGAACACCGGGGAGCTGTTTTTT. Residues: CATKAGTNTGELFF.

V is TRBV5-1 and J is TRBJ1-6, with a possible D match to TRBD1 (6 bases). Per the germline V gene, CDR1 is SGHRS and CDR2 is YFSETQ. V was cut by 0 bases and J by 5 bases, with 9 bases left in between. CDR3 length: 15 residues. The CDR3 coding sequence is TGCGCCAGCAGCTTGGGCGGGACAAATAATTCACCCCTCCACTTT. Translated, it gives CASSLGGTNNSPLHF.

The J gene is TRBJ2-5, the V gene TRBV7-8; no definite D call. There are 14 residues in the CDR3. The germline V gene encodes CDR1 SGHVS and CDR2 FQNEAQ. Trimming pared 1 base from V and 5 bases from J, leaving 11 bases between. The CDR3 reads CASSLEWQDETQYF. In DNA, the CDR3 is TGTGCCAGCAGCTTAGAATGGCAGGACGAGACCCAGTACTTC.

This chain connects TRBV5-6 to TRBJ2-7; 9 bases map to TRBD1. Germline trimming cut 4 bases from V and 4 bases from J; bases unmatched to any gene: 9. The CDR3 has 15 residues. CDR1 is SGHDT, CDR2 YYEEEE, per germline. The CDR3 DNA reads TGTGCCAGCAGCGGCGGACCCGGGACAGGGTACGAGCAGTACTTC. It translates to CASSGGPGTGYEQYF.

The chain has TRBV6-4 and TRBJ2-2; no clear D. CDR3 length: 13 residues. Germline CDR1 and CDR2: MRHNA and SNTAGT. Trimming took off 4 bases at V and 1 base at J, with 4 bases between the two ends. This CDR3 is CASSGQNTGELFF. In DNA form, the CDR3 reads TGTGCCAGCAGTGGCCAGAACACCGGGGAGCTGTTTTTT.

The chain couples TRBV24-1 to TRBJ1-2; TRBD1 aligns across 9 bases. Looked up from germline, CDR1 is KGHDR and CDR2 is SFDVKD. The CDR3 totals 15 residues. Trimming cost V 5 bases and J 6 bases; bases outside gene matches: 9. The CDR3 loop is CATSGPAGQGNGYTF. The CDR3 DNA reads as TGTGCCACCAGTGGACCCGCGGGACAGGGTAATGGCTACACCTTC.

By sample share, this clonotype is medium-sized. The chain carries TRBV14 and TRBJ1-1; 8 nucleotides align to TRBD1. Germline trimming cut 2 bases from V and 6 bases from J; bases unmatched to any gene: 8. Germline CDR1 SGHDN, CDR2 FVKESK. The CDR3 is made up of 15 amino acids. CDR3 sequence reads: CASSQQPLQGAEAFF. CDR3 nucleotide sequence: TGTGCCAGCAGCCAACAACCGCTACAGGGGGCTGAAGCTTTCTTT.

This clonotype was recorded a few times. The chain couples TRBV9 to TRBJ1-1, with 7 nucleotides matching TRBD1. Losses at the gene ends were 3 bases for V and 1 base for J; bases not matched to a gene: 9. CDR3 length equals 16 residues. Germline CDR1 and CDR2: SGDLS and YYNGEE. This chain's CDR3 is CASSAHAGQENTEAFF. CDR3 DNA sequence: TGTGCCAGCAGCGCCCACGCCGGACAGGAGAACACTGAAGCTTTCTTT.

The CDR3 loop reads CASSEARASYQETQYF. In nucleotides, the CDR3 is TGTGCCAGCAGTGAAGCGCGGGCTAGCTACCAAGAGACCCAGTACTTC. The genes are TRBV2 and TRBJ2-5; a weak D match, TRBD2 (5 bases). CDR3 length: 16 amino acids. The V end was cut by 0 bases, the J end by 0 bases, with 11 bases between. Looked up from germline, CDR1 is SNHLY and CDR2 is FYNNEI.

This clonotype was detected only a few times. In DNA form, the CDR3 reads TGCAGTGCTCCCTCAGGACTAGCGGATACAGATACGCAGTATTTT. Protein product: CSAPSGLADTDTQYF. The chain couples TRBV20-1 to TRBJ2-3; TRBD2 matches 10 bases. The V and J ends lost 5 bases and 3 bases, in that order; junction bases with no gene match: 8. This CDR3 spans 15 amino acids. Per germline, CDR1 DFQATT and CDR2 SNEGSKA (reference sequence).

The V call is TRBV6-1, the J call TRBJ2-4; 10 bases agree with TRBD2. Trimming at V came to 8 bases and at J to 7 bases, leaving 11 bases not matched to a gene. The germline CDR1 and CDR2 sequences are MNHNS and SASEGT. The CDR3 covers 15 residues. CDR3 amino acids: CASRAEREGLNIQYF. The CDR3 DNA follows: TGTGCCAGCCGTGCCGAGCGGGAGGGCCTCAACATTCAGTACTTC.

This clonotype is large in the sample. The rearrangement joins TRBV7-9 to TRBJ2-3; 8 bases align to TRBD1. CDR1 is SEHNR, CDR2 FQNEAQ, per germline (reference sequence). The CDR3 is made up of 14 amino acids. J gave up 0 bases and V 5 bases, and 1 base lay outside the gene matches. The CDR3 nucleotides are TGTGCCAGCAGCGGACAGGGCAGCACAGATACGCAGTATTTT. It is translated as CASSGQGSTDTQYF.

This chain uses TRBV6-1 with TRBJ1-6; D is ambiguous. V lost 6 bases, J lost 12 bases, and 12 bases lay in between. The CDR3 loop spans 12 amino acids. Germline-derived CDR1 and CDR2 are MNHNS and SASEGT. This CDR3 reads CASRSGPLPLHF. The CDR3 DNA reads as TGTGCCAGCAGGAGCGGACCTCTACCCCTCCACTTT.

The V call is TRBV20-1, the J call TRBJ1-6; D remains ambiguous. V lost 4 bases and J lost 10, with 17 bases in between. The CDR3 loop spans 14 amino acids. Germline V gene lookup returns CDR1 DFQATT and CDR2 SNEGSKA (reference sequence). CDR3 loop: CSANTGPRGSPLHF. In DNA, the CDR3 is TGCAGTGCTAATACCGGGCCCCGGGGATCACCCCTCCACTTT.

V is TRBV2 and J is TRBJ2-7; 9 nucleotides align to TRBD1. Germline CDR1 is SNHLY and CDR2 is FYNNEI. The J segment lost 5 bases and the V segment lost 6 bases, leaving 11 bases of the junction unmatched. The CDR3 sequence is 15 residues long. This CDR3 is CASRGQGRGLDEQYF. The CDR3, as DNA: TGTGCCAGCAGGGGACAGGGCAGGGGGCTCGACGAGCAGTACTTC.

The gene calls are TRBV20-1 and TRBJ2-3, with 10 nucleotides matching TRBD2. The germline V gene has CDR1 DFQATT and CDR2 SNEGSKA (reference sequence). Trimming took 0 bases from V and 6 from J; bases not matched to a gene: 18. The CDR3 runs 19 residues. CDR3 bases: TGCAGTGCTAGAGATAGGGAGATAAGGATAGCGGGAGGTTCTGATACGCAGTATTTT. Amino acid sequence: CSARDREIRIAGGSDTQYF.

This clonotype was counted a few times. This sequence joins TRBV20-1 and TRBJ1-2; 7 positions match TRBD1. There are 14 residues in the CDR3. Per germline, CDR1 DFQATT and CDR2 SNEGSKA (reference sequence). Trimming took 0 bases from V and 4 from J; bases not matched to a gene: 5. CDR3 in amino acids: CSARDAGGSYGYTF. Here the CDR3 DNA reads TGCAGTGCTAGAGACGCAGGGGGTTCCTATGGCTACACCTTC.

This sequence joins TRBV6-2 or TRBV6-3 and TRBJ1-1; 7 bases align to TRBD1. Germline V gene lookup returns CDR1 MNHEY and CDR2 SVGEGT. V was clipped by 6 bases and J by 6 bases; unmatched bases: 7. This CDR3 comprises 13 residues. As DNA, the CDR3 is TGTGCCAGCAGGGCAGGGGGGAGTCCTGAAGCTTTCTTT. Translation: CASRAGGSPEAFF.

About this clonotype: One end of the junction does not line up with germline, which may come from a read error. The rearrangement links TRBV2 to TRBJ1-1; D gene ambiguous. The CDR3 is 14 amino acids. The germline CDR1 and CDR2 sequences are SNHLY and FYNNEI. The CDR3 DNA follows: TGTGCCAGCAGTGGGCGGGTGGGGAACGCTGAAGCTTTCTTT. Translated, it gives CASSGRVGNAEAFF.

By sample fraction, this clonotype is medium-sized. The rearrangement joins TRBV6-1 to TRBJ2-5, with D maybe TRBD1 (6 bases). V shed 3 bases and J shed 5 bases, with 16 bases lying between them. The CDR3 runs to 15 residues. Germline V gives CDR1 MNHNS, CDR2 SASEGT. The DNA of the CDR3 is TGTGCCAGCAGTGAGGCACAGGGTCTTTGGGAGACCCAGTACTTC. Its translation: CASSEAQGLWETQYF.

Points on this clonotype: With a much larger clone just one base away, this may be a read error. The chain uses TRBV25-1 and TRBJ2-3; the match to TRBD1 covers 8 bases. The CDR3 is 15 residues long. Germline CDR1 and CDR2: MGHDK and SYGVNS. CDR3 nucleotides: TGTGCCAGCAGTGTCCGGACAGGGAGCACAGATACGCTGTATTTT. Translated: CASSVRTGSTDTLYF.

This clonotype was counted between two and nine times. The V and J genes are TRBV7-2 and TRBJ1-5; D possibly corresponds to TRBD1 (6 bases). Germline V gives CDR1 SGHTA, CDR2 FQGNSA. V was trimmed by 1 base and J by 3 bases, leaving 13 bases between them. The CDR3 runs 16 residues. CDR3: CASSLEGGVNNQPQHF. The CDR3 nucleotides are TGTGCCAGCAGCTTAGAGGGGGGCGTAAACAATCAGCCCCAGCATTTT.

This clonotype has more than one count but fewer than ten. V usage is TRBV2 and J usage is TRBJ1-5; possible D gene TRBD1, 6 bases. Trimming pared 8 bases from V and 6 bases from J, leaving 14 bases between. CDR1 is SNHLY and CDR2 is FYNNEI in the germline V gene. The CDR3 is 13 amino acids. The CDR3 bases are TGTGCCAGCGGATTACAGGGTCGTCAGCCCCAGCATTTT. This codes for CASGLQGRQPQHF.

The chain employs TRBV19 and TRBJ1-6; no firm D call. The CDR3 is 16 amino acids. V was pared by 5 bases and J by 0 bases, with 11 bases between. The germline gives CDR1 LNHDA, CDR2 SQIVND (reference sequence). CDR3: CASSRAASSYNSPLHF. The CDR3 region has the DNA TGTGCCAGTAGTCGGGCGGCGAGCTCCTATAATTCACCCCTCCACTTT. Drawing the rest from reference TRBV19 and TRBJ1-6, the complete variable domain is DGGITQSPKYLFRKEGQNVTLSCEQNLNHDAMYWYRQDPGQGLRLIYYSQIVNDFQKGDIAEGYSVSREKKESFPLTVTSAQKNPTAFYLCASSRAASSYNSPLHFGNGTRLTVT.